This TCR beta chain was captured in a study of CD8 T cells in ankylosing spondylitis. Study results and caveats: Previously reported in reactive arthritis synovial fluid and blood were some of the motif variants. Clones linked to the disease showed a CD8+ phenotype. They occurred at relatively low frequencies in peripheral blood. Typical of ankylosing spondylitis blood, it appeared, was a TCR beta motif of fewer than 10 highly homologous variants. Within matched ankylosing spondylitis synovial fluid, disease-linked clones were reportedly significantly enriched.

Libraries for TCR beta were made by quantitative 5'-RACE with molecular barcodes. MiXCR was run by TCRdb on the 5' RACE reads, yielding one entry per CDR3 protein. The sample has fewer than 550,000 distinct CDR3 sequences; approximately 5% are singletons. J lost 5 bases, V lost 2 bases, and 4 bases had no gene match. Germline loops: CDR1 DFQATT, CDR2 SNEGSKA (reference sequence). The CDR3 loop spans 14 amino acids. There are many counts of this clonotype. Its antigen is not identified. This receptor was identified in a male donor with ankylosing spondylitis. What was sequenced was blood, either unsorted or a sorted T cell fraction (not recorded which). The rearrangement links TRBV20-1 to TRBJ1-4; 8 bases are shared with TRBD1. CDR3 protein: CSARIRTGNEKLFF. The CDR3, as DNA: TGCAGTGCTAGAATTAGGACAGGGAATGAAAAACTGTTTTTT.